A selection of T cell receptor beta chains follows, all from one sample in a study of preoperative IRX-2 immunotherapy in early breast cancer. Assay used: immunoSEQ multiplex PCR; TCRdb lists only in-frame clones, some missing. The table includes 30,000 to 35,000 clones, roughly 95% detected once. Specimen collection occurred from a patient treated with IRX-2 immunotherapy. These receptors came from a human donor with breast cancer. Each CDR3 is given with its conserved first and last residue. The D gene is left open where the match is weak. Where a row states a size, it is once, few, many or the class of an expanded clone; other rows omit it.

-	-	TRBV5-1	14	TRBJ1-6	TGCGCCAGCAGCCCTGGACAGCCTAATTCACCCCTCCACTTT	CASSPGQPNSPLHF
-	-	TRBV2	13	TRBJ2-1	TGTGCCAGCAGCCCTACAGGGAACAGTGAGCAGTTCTTC	CASSPTGNSEQFF
-	-	TRBV4-1	13	TRBJ2-1	TGCGCCAGCAGCCGCACGCCGGGGTCTGAGCAGTTCTTC	CASSRTPGSEQFF
-	-	TRBV5-6	13	TRBJ1-5	TGTGCCAGCAGCTCAAACAGGTATCAGCCCCAGCATTTT	CASSSNRYQPQHF
-	-	TRBV7-9	18	TRBJ2-7	TGTGCCAGCAGCTTAGATGTGGGGGGGAGGGGGAAGGTCTACGAGCAGTACTTC	CASSLDVGGRGKVYEQYF
-	-	TRBV5-1	15	TRBJ1-4	TGCGCCAGCAGCTTGGAGGCAGCCCCTAATGAAAAACTGTTTTTT	CASSLEAAPNEKLFF
once	-	TRBV2	15	TRBJ1-6	TGTGCCAGTCGTCGGCAGAGCTCCTATAATTCACCCCTCCACTTT	CASRRQSSYNSPLHF
-	-	TRBV10-3	16	TRBJ2-7	TGTGCCATCAGTGGAAACTTTGGGGGTGGGGGAAATGAGCAGTACTTC	CAISGNFGGGGNEQYF
-	TRBD2	TRBV2	17	TRBJ2-7	TGTGCCAGCACTAAGAGGGGGGCTAGCGGGAGAGGGTACGAGCAGTACTTC	CASTKRGASGRGYEQYF
-	TRBD2	TRBV9	14	TRBJ2-5	TGTGCCAGCAGCGTTAAAGCGGGGGAAGAGACCCAGTACTTC	CASSVKAGEETQYF
-	TRBD2	TRBV28	16	TRBJ2-3	TGTGCCAGCAGCTACACAACCGGGACTAGAATCGATACGCAGTATTTT	CASSYTTGTRIDTQYF
-	-	TRBV9	17	TRBJ1-1	TGTGCCATCGGTGAGGGGGGCGGCTTAGGAGGAGGACGTGAAGCTTTCTTT	CAIGEGGGLGGGREAFF
-	-	TRBV7-3	14	TRBJ2-3	TGTGCCAGCAGCTTAAAGTTACCGTCAGATACGCAGTATTTT	CASSLKLPSDTQYF
-	TRBD1	TRBV6-1	15	TRBJ2-7	TGTGCCAGCCCCTCGCCGGGACAGGGGTACTACGAGCAGTACTTC	CASPSPGQGYYEQYF
-	TRBD1	TRBV19	16	TRBJ2-7	TGTGCCAGTAGTAGGCCCGGACAGGGGGCCTCCTACGAGCAGTACTTC	CASSRPGQGASYEQYF
-	TRBD1	TRBV6-1	15	TRBJ1-4	TGTGCCAGCAGTTCCATGACAGGGGGTTTTGAAAAACTGTTTTTT	CASSSMTGGFEKLFF
once	TRBD1	TRBV15	14	TRBJ2-2	TGTGCCACCACTCCGACAGGGCCCACCGGGGAGCTGTTTTTT	CATTPTGPTGELFF
-	-	TRBV7-3	12	TRBJ2-7	TGTGCCAGCTCGGTCGGGGGCGGCGAGCAGTACTTC	CASSVGGGEQYF
-	TRBD2	TRBV18	14	TRBJ2-7	TGTGCCAGCTCACCAACGGTTCGGGGGGGGGAGCAGTACTTC	CASSPTVRGGEQYF
-	-	TRBV29-1	13	TRBJ2-2	TGCAGCGCGATCAAGGGGAACACCGGGGAGCTGTTTTTT	CSAIKGNTGELFF
-	TRBD1	TRBV19	15	TRBJ2-7	TGTGCCAGTAGTGACAGAGGACAGGGACCCTACGAGCAGTACTTC	CASSDRGQGPYEQYF
-	-	TRBV7-3	13	TRBJ1-2	TGTGCCAGCAGCATTCCGGGACAAGTTGGCTACACCTTC	CASSIPGQVGYTF
-	TRBD2	TRBV7-8	15	TRBJ2-1	TGTGCCAGCAGCTTAGAGCGGGGGACGTACAATGAGCAGTTCTTC	CASSLERGTYNEQFF
-	-	TRBV7-9	15	TRBJ2-4	TGTGCCAGCAGCACTCCGGGGCGCGAGAAAAACATTCAGTACTTC	CASSTPGREKNIQYF
-	-	TRBV21-1	18	TRBJ2-7	TGTGCCAGGACGCGGGTCAGTCCTAGCACTTACAACTCCTACGAGCAGTACTTC	CARTRVSPSTYNSYEQYF
-	-	TRBV9	16	TRBJ1-3	TGTGCCAGCAGCGCACAACCCAGGGGTTCAGGAAACACCATATATTTT	CASSAQPRGSGNTIYF
once	-	TRBV18	16	TRBJ1-3	TGTGCCAGCTCACCTGCTCGTCAGGGGATTGGAAACACCATATATTTT	CASSPARQGIGNTIYF
-	-	TRBV27	15	TRBJ2-3	TGTGCCAGCAGTAGCGGTAGCTGGGGCACAGATACGCAGTATTTT	CASSSGSWGTDTQYF
-	-	TRBV11-2	15	TRBJ2-2	TGTGCCAGCAGCTTAGTGCCCAGGGCGGTCGGGGAGCTGTTTTTT	CASSLVPRAVGELFF
-	TRBD2	TRBV18	16	TRBJ2-1	TGTGCCAGCTCACCCAACGCGGGGGTTCATTACAATGAGCAGTTCTTC	CASSPNAGVHYNEQFF
once	-	TRBV7-9	13	TRBJ1-2	TGTGCCAGCAGCTTTGCCGGGGCGTTAGGCTACACCTTC	CASSFAGALGYTF
-	-	TRBV28	14	TRBJ1-1	TGTGCCAGCAGTTTTTTAAGGGGCCACCCTGAAGCTTTCTTT	CASSFLRGHPEAFF